Below are 10 T cell receptor beta chains sequenced from a single sample in a study of blood T cells in healthy people across ages. A J-beta primer mix and a sample-barcoded 5' primer were used in a second PCR of roughly 6 to 12 cycles. MiXCR was run by TCRdb on the 5' RACE reads, yielding one entry per CDR3 protein. Here the sample spans more than 800,000 distinct CDR3 sequences, 25% to 30% being singletons. Sequencing was done on a sample of blood. Receptors originate from a woman older than 75 in good health.

This clonotype has a handful of counts. The rearrangement joins TRBV4-2 to TRBJ1-5, with D unclear. The germline V and J ends were trimmed by 0 bases and 0 bases, with 6 bases remaining between them. From germline, CDR1 is LGHNA and CDR2 YNFKEQ. This CDR3 region has 15 residues. The CDR3 spells CASSQERGSNQPQHF. CDR3 bases: TGTGCCAGCAGCCAAGAAAGAGGTAGCAATCAGCCCCAGCATTTT.

CDR3 in amino acids: CASSFPPGGLYNEQYF. The DNA of the CDR3 is TGTGCCAGCAGTTTTCCTCCGGGGGGCCTTTACAATGAGCAGTACTTC. The chain couples TRBV6-2 or TRBV6-3 to TRBJ2-1; TRBD2 might be the D (7 bases). The DNA end favors TRBJ2-7, so the J call may be wrong. Per germline, CDR1 MNHEY and CDR2 SVGEGT. This CDR3 spans 16 amino acids.

This clonotype has a count of ten or more. The chain carries TRBV5-4 and TRBJ2-1, with D perhaps matching TRBD1 (5 bases). Deletions cut 0 bases from V and 8 bases from J, with 15 bases between. Germline V gene sequence: CDR1 SGHNT, CDR2 YYREEE (reference sequence). The CDR3 has 15 amino acids. Here the CDR3 DNA reads TGTGCCAGCAGCTTGGTGAGGCCAGGGCATGATGAGCAGTTCTTC. Encoded protein: CASSLVRPGHDEQFF.

The V and J genes are TRBV11-2 and TRBJ2-5; 8 bases are shared with TRBD2. Losses at the gene ends were 6 bases for V and 1 base for J; bases not matched to a gene: 4. There are 14 residues in the CDR3. Germline V gene lookup returns CDR1 SGHAT and CDR2 FQNNGV. The DNA for the CDR3 is TGTGCCAGCAGTAGCGGGGTCTCCCAAGAGACCCAGTACTTC. The encoded protein is CASSSGVSQETQYF. Supplemented by reference TRBV11-2 and TRBJ2-5, the full variable domain reads EAGVAQSPRYKIIEKRQSVAFWCNPISGHATLYWYQQILGQGPKLLIQFQNNGVVDDSQLPKDRFSAERLKGVDSTLKIQPAKLEDSAVYLCASSSGVSQETQYFGPGTRLLVL.

This chain links TRBV2 with TRBJ2-2; no clear D. This CDR3 contains 12 residues. Trimming took off 7 bases at V and 5 bases at J, with 8 bases between the two ends. Looked up from germline, CDR1 is SNHLY and CDR2 is FYNNEI. The CDR3 region has the DNA TGTGCCAGCACAACGTGGACCGGGGAGCTGTTTTTT. Its translation: CASTTWTGELFF.

A few counts support this clonotype. This may be a read error: a much more frequent sequence differs by one nucleotide. The rearrangement uses TRBV6-2 or TRBV6-3 and TRBJ2-7; possibly TRBD1 or TRBD2 for D (5 bases each). V lost 7 bases to trimming and J lost 5 bases, with 15 bases between them. Germline values: CDR1 MNHEY, CDR2 SVGEGT. This CDR3 spans 13 amino acids. Here the CDR3 DNA reads TGTGCCAGCATCGGGACCATTAACAACGAGCAGTACTTC. Its translation: CASIGTINNEQYF.

The V call is TRBV5-1, the J call TRBJ2-5; 10 positions agree with TRBD1. The junction had 7 bases not matched to a gene; V was cut back by 1 base and J by 1 base. Germline lookup yields CDR1 SGHRS and CDR2 YFSETQ. The CDR3 spans 17 residues. CDR3 in amino acids: CASSLWGQGSLQETQYF. DNA for the CDR3: TGCGCCAGCAGCTTGTGGGGACAGGGGAGCCTCCAAGAGACCCAGTACTTC.

This clonotype has only a few counts. It may be a read error: a sequence one base away is much more abundant. J is TRBJ2-1 and V is TRBV4-3, with D perhaps matching TRBD2 (6 bases). Per germline, CDR1 LGHNA and CDR2 YSLEER. There are 16 residues in the CDR3. CDR3: CASNQEGGARYNEQFF. CDR3 in DNA: TGCGCCAGCAACCAAGAAGGCGGGGCTCGCTACAATGAGCAGTTCTTC.

This clonotype has ten or more counts. The J gene is TRBJ2-5, the V gene TRBV29-1, with 10 bases matching TRBD2. Looked up from germline, CDR1 is SQVTM and CDR2 is ANQGSEA. This CDR3 has 15 residues. Unmatched junction bases numbered 10, after V lost 4 bases and J lost 5 bases. Here the CDR3 DNA reads TGCAGCGTTGCCCCGGGCACTAGCGGGGCGGAGACCCAGTACTTC. Translation gives CSVAPGTSGAETQYF. Looking up the rest from reference TRBV29-1 and TRBJ2-5 gives the full variable domain: SAVISQKPSRDICQRGTSLTIQCQVDSQVTMMFWYRQQPGQSLTLIATANQGSEATYESGFVIDKFPISRPNLTFSTLTVSNMSPEDSSIYLCSVAPGTSGAETQYFGPGTRLLVL.

Many counts were recorded for this clonotype. The chain employs TRBV15 and TRBJ2-6; D possibly corresponds to TRBD1 (6 bases). The CDR3 extends over 16 amino acids. Germline CDR1 LNHNV, CDR2 YYDKDF (reference sequence). Trimming took off 2 bases at V and 2 bases at J, with 10 bases between the two ends. The CDR3 DNA reads TGTGCCACCAGCAGATCAGGGGTGGCTGGGGCCAACGTCCTGACTTTC. Translation gives CATSRSGVAGANVLTF.